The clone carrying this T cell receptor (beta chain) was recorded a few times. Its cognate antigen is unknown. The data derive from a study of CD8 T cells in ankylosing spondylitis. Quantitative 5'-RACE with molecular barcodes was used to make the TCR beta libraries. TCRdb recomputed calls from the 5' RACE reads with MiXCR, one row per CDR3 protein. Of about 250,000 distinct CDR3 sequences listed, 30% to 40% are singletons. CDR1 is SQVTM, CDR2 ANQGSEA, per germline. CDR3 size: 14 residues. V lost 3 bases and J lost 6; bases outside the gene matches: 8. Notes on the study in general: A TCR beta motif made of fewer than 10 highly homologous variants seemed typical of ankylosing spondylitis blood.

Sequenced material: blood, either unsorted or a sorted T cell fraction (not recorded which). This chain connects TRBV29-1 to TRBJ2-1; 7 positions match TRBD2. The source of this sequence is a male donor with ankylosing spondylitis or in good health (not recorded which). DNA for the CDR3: TGCAGCGTTGATGTCTCTAGCGGAGCCAATGAGCAGTTCTTC. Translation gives CSVDVSSGANEQFF.